This T cell receptor beta chain is drawn from a study of cytotoxic CD8 clonotypes in ibrutinib-treated CLL. Across the whole study: Among the samples, the mean was 255,043 productive templates and some 100,000 productive rearrangements.

The V gene's germline CDR1 is MNHEY and CDR2 SVGAGI. CDR3 length equals 13 residues. Only in-frame clones appear in the TCRdb table, and some are missing; sequencing was by immunoSEQ multiplex PCR. The sample shows over 150,000 clones, around 72% of them seen only once. The genes are TRBV6-5 and TRBJ1-2, with 12 bases that match TRBD1. Sequencing was performed on PBMCs, taken after 24 months of ibrutinib treatment. The receptor comes from a human donor with chronic lymphocytic leukemia. The CDR3 reads CVTGDRGLYGYTF. DNA for the CDR3: TGTGTGACCGGGGACAGGGGGCTCTATGGCTACACCTTC.